The clone carrying this T cell receptor (beta chain) has only a few counts. Its antigen is unidentified. The sample is drawn from a study of T cell repertoires in cytomegalovirus infection. The overall study: Recently described HLA-C-restricted plus well-studied HLA-B-restricted CMV epitopes were used. CMV infection plus the matching HLA type was flagged by public TCR beta signatures.

General study findings and limits: HLA-C-restricted TCR beta clonotypes specific for CMV led the ex vivo response.

V was pared by 5 bases and J by 9 bases, with 6 bases of the junction left unmatched. The CDR3 covers 14 residues. Germline assignment: CDR1 SGHVS and CDR2 FNYEAQ. TCRdb reprocessed the reads via MiXCR and lists one record per CDR3 protein. The data hold roughly 920,000 distinct CDR3 sequences, with 30% to 40% observed a single time. The rearrangement links TRBV7-6 to TRBJ2-1, with TRBD2 identical over 11 bases. The TCR comes from a human donor in good health (CMV status not recorded). Some clones in this sample may be carry-over from other donors' samples. The starting material was cultured CD8+ T cells from PBMCs, obtained from culture after CMV antigen stimulation. The CDR3 loop is CASSISGGAFEQFF. The CDR3 DNA reads TGTGCCAGCAGCATTAGCGGGGGGGCCTTTGAGCAGTTCTTC.